This T cell receptor (beta chain) was profiled in a study of STAT5B mutations in CD4+ large granular lymphocyte leukemia. Here immunoSEQ multiplex PCR was the method, and the copy in TCRdb shows in-frame clones only, minus some. The sample carries tens of thousands of clones, roughly 80% recorded once. General study results and limits: No patients shared main leukemic clonotypes, though roughly 27% appeared at low frequency elsewhere. Patient CD4-sorted repertoires stayed more clonal than healthy ones after leukemic-clone removal.

Of note for this clone: Its antigen is still unknown.

Sample: CD4+ T cells from blood buffy coats. This clonotype was obtained from a human donor in good health.

The CDR3 here is CASERGLNYGYTF. The CDR3 DNA reads as TGTGCCAGCGAGAGGGGGCTTAACTATGGCTACACCTTC. V and J are TRBV19 and TRBJ1-2, with 7 positions matching TRBD1. The CDR3 has 13 residues. From germline, CDR1 is LNHDA and CDR2 SQIVND (reference sequence). V shed 9 bases, J shed 1 base, and the junction held 5 bases outside the gene matches.